This T cell receptor (beta chain) was retrieved from a study of T cell repertoires in cytomegalovirus infection (dated by TCRdb to the late 2010s). With regard to the full study: Peptide stimulations targeted recently identified HLA-C-restricted CMV epitopes, whose presentation resists viral immunomodulation, together with well-studied HLA-B-restricted epitopes. Donor HLA type was relevant to the analysis, because carriage of CMV infection together with the matching HLA type was indicated by public TCR beta signatures.

Sequencing took place on an Illumina HiSeq 1500. TCRdb trimmed the raw reads at Q25, called clones with MiXCR and kept productive beta chains. When rows share a CDR3 protein, they turn into one entry using the most common DNA and genes. Counted in this sample were 140,000 to 150,000 distinct CDR3 sequences; over 30% of them appeared once. The leading ten clones occupy roughly half of the sample. Beyond this particular receptor, the publication reports: In both this cohort and an independent cohort of 350 or so donors, the cumulative frequency of public TCR beta family members distinguished carriers of CMV infection plus the relevant HLA type. The ex vivo response was dominated by HLA-C-restricted CMV-specific TCR beta clonotypes, which also provided the single most frequent clonotype in two of eight donors.

The junction shows trimming of 6 bases on V and 3 bases on J, plus 11 bases between the germline ends. Reading the germline V gene gives CDR1 MDHEN and CDR2 SYDVKM. The CDR3 runs 14 residues from the cysteine to the phenylalanine. CDR3 DNA only is kept here, 42 bases in frame from base 1. Points on this clonotype: Its antigen specificity is not known. Base qualities were left out, and no much larger clone turns up one base away.

Read against the paper, the sample's treatment or condition label means: in vitro stimulation with specific CMV peptide epitopes to enrich CMV-specific T cells. The TCR was taken from a human donor in good health (CMV status not recorded). Some clones in this sample may be carry-over from other donors' samples. Source: CD8+ T cells from cultured PBMCs, taken from culture after CMV antigen stimulation. This chain joins TRBV28 to TRBJ2-2; possibly the D gene is TRBD2, per 6 matching bases. The CDR3 loop reads CASSLGGDTGELFF. The base sequence is TGTGCCAGCAGCTTAGGAGGGGACACCGGGGAGCTGTTTTTT.